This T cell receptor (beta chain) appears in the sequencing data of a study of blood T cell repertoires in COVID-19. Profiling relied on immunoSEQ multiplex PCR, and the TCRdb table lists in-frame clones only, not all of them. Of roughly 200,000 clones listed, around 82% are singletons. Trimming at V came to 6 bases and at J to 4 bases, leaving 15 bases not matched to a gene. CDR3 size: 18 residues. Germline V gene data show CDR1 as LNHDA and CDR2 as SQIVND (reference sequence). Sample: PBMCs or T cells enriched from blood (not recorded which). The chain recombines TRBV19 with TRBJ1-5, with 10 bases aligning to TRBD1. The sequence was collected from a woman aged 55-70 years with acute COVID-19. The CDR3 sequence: CASRALGQGSAGNQPQHF. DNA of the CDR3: TGTGCCAGTAGGGCTTTGGGACAGGGGTCCGCGGGAAATCAGCCCCAGCATTTT.